These T cell receptor beta chains were read from a single sample in a study of blood T cell repertoires in COVID-19. Only in-frame clones appear in the TCRdb table, and some are missing; sequencing was by immunoSEQ multiplex PCR. The sample records over 150,000 clones, 75% to 85% being singletons. The sample taken for sequencing was peripheral blood. Source of these receptors: an elderly woman with COVID-19, enrolled during active disease. CDR3s include the opening cysteine and the closing phenylalanine or tryptophan.

v_call: TRBV6-2/TRBV6-3
j_call: TRBJ2-7
cdr3_aa: CASSYTGHYEQYF

v_call: TRBV18
j_call: TRBJ2-7
cdr3_aa: CASSPSLAEGYEQYF

v_call: TRBV5-4
j_call: TRBJ2-7
cdr3_aa: CASSKRTGVGEQYF

v_call: TRBV3-1/TRBV3-2
j_call: TRBJ1-4
cdr3_aa: CASSRGQGGTNEKLFF

v_call: TRBV11-2
j_call: TRBJ1-2
cdr3_aa: CASSLEAGNYGYTF

v_call: TRBV2
j_call: TRBJ1-1
cdr3_aa: CASAYDTEAFF

v_call: TRBV6-4
j_call: TRBJ1-1
cdr3_aa: CASSLTANTEAFF

v_call: TRBV6-2/TRBV6-3
j_call: TRBJ1-2
cdr3_aa: CASSFTVGGGYGYTF

v_call: TRBV25-1
j_call: TRBJ2-7
cdr3_aa: CASSWAAPYHEQYF

v_call: TRBV7-2
j_call: TRBJ1-2
cdr3_aa: CASSLRTGYAYGYTF

v_call: TRBV15
j_call: TRBJ2-3
cdr3_aa: CATSRDLDYSTDTQYF

v_call: TRBV5-1
j_call: TRBJ1-1
cdr3_aa: CASSLGDAGAEAFF

v_call: TRBV28
j_call: TRBJ1-2
cdr3_aa: CASSSGQGVDYGYTF

v_call: TRBV13
j_call: TRBJ2-7
cdr3_aa: CASSRKGAGGPHEQYF

v_call: TRBV27
j_call: TRBJ2-7
cdr3_aa: CASSLGPLSYEQYF

v_call: TRBV28
j_call: TRBJ2-2
cdr3_aa: CASRGTSRTGELFF

v_call: TRBV5-1
j_call: TRBJ2-7
cdr3_aa: CASSFEGPGEQYF

v_call: TRBV7-9
j_call: TRBJ1-1
cdr3_aa: CASSPRSGGEPFF

v_call: TRBV3-1/TRBV3-2
j_call: TRBJ2-1
cdr3_aa: CASSPIAGPSYNEQFF

v_call: TRBV12-3/TRBV12-4
j_call: TRBJ1-4
cdr3_aa: CASRQGGDEKLFF

v_call: TRBV10-1
j_call: TRBJ2-3
cdr3_aa: CASSEFSAARSTDTQYF

v_call: TRBV9
j_call: TRBJ2-5
cdr3_aa: CASSRPGGNVIETQYF

v_call: TRBV5-1
j_call: TRBJ1-4
cdr3_aa: CASSDPQGADEKLFF

v_call: TRBV9
j_call: TRBJ2-7
cdr3_aa: CASSREGGYEQYF

v_call: TRBV11-2
j_call: TRBJ2-7
cdr3_aa: CASSTLRGHPEQYF

v_call: TRBV9
j_call: TRBJ1-4
cdr3_aa: CASSVGGGPSKLFF